The 5 T cell receptor beta chains given below trace back to one sample, sequenced in a study of CD8 T cells in ankylosing spondylitis. TCRdb re-called the 5' RACE reads through MiXCR, storing one row per CDR3 protein. The sample consists of roughly 470,000 distinct CDR3 sequences, about 24% of them appearing once. Their antigens remain unidentified. Findings and caveats of the study: Several highly homologous variants made up a TCR beta motif that seemed to typify ankylosing spondylitis blood.

Material for sequencing was blood, either unsorted or a sorted T cell fraction (not recorded which). These receptors were taken from a male donor with ankylosing spondylitis.

The CDR3 protein is CASQERDQPQHF. The CDR3 region has the DNA TGTGCCAGCCAAGAAAGAGATCAGCCCCAGCATTTT. V and J are TRBV14 and TRBJ1-5; unclear D gene. The germline gives CDR1 SGHDN, CDR2 FVKESK. V lost 8 bases, J lost 5 bases, and 10 bases lay in between. This CDR3 spans 12 amino acids. Variable domain in full (rest from reference TRBV14 and TRBJ1-5): EAGVTQFPSHSVIEKGQTVTLRCDPISGHDNLYWYRRVMGKEIKFLLHFVKESKQDESGMPNNRFLAERTGGTYSTLKVQPAELEDSGVYFCASQERDQPQHFGDGTRLSIL.

The genes are TRBV20-1 and TRBJ2-7; D might be TRBD1 or TRBD2, each matching 5 bases. Per the germline V gene, CDR1 is DFQATT and CDR2 is SNEGSKA (reference sequence). V dropped 2 bases and J dropped 3 bases, with 14 bases sitting between them. CDR3 size: 14 residues. CDR3 in amino acids: CSARNPGRSYEQYF. Here the CDR3 DNA reads TGCAGTGCTAGAAACCCGGGACGGAGCTACGAGCAGTACTTC.

The chain joins TRBV20-1 to TRBJ2-1, with 11 nucleotides matching TRBD2. Per the germline V gene, CDR1 is DFQATT and CDR2 is SNEGSKA (reference sequence). The CDR3 runs to 13 residues. The ends lost 2 bases at V and 15 bases at J; junction bases unmatched: 9. In DNA form, the CDR3 reads TGCAGTGCTAGATCTTTAGCGGGAGGGCCTTTGTTCTTC. Translating it yields CSARSLAGGPLFF.

The chain employs TRBV5-1 and TRBJ2-7, with 10 positions matching TRBD1. This CDR3 has 14 amino acids. Germline trimming cut 3 bases from V and 6 bases from J; bases unmatched to any gene: 6. Looked up from germline, CDR1 is SGHRS and CDR2 is YFSETQ. CDR3 sequence: CASSSGQGWTEQYF. As DNA, the CDR3 is TGCGCCAGCAGCTCGGGACAGGGGTGGACCGAGCAGTACTTC.

Only a few counts were recorded for this clonotype. The chain has TRBV30 and TRBJ2-2; D is undetermined. The CDR3 is made up of 11 amino acids. Between the trimmed V and J ends, which lost 1 base and 7 bases, there was a span of 4 bases. Germline V gene sequence: CDR1 GTSNPN, CDR2 SVGIG (reference sequence). CDR3 amino acids: CAWSGGGELFF. CDR3 in DNA: TGTGCCTGGAGTGGTGGCGGGGAGCTGTTTTTT.